What follows describes a single T cell receptor beta chain. Its antigen remains unknown. This record comes from a study of cytomegalovirus exposure and HLA in healthy donors. Overall study results and limits: Some TCR beta chains (roughly 150 of them) were listed as cytomegalovirus-associated. Looking again later, the authors saw that most CMV-associated TCR beta chains seemed HLA-restricted.

Primers for the PCR totalled 60 Vbeta and 13 Jbeta. Authors' data handling: Tens of millions of unique TCR beta chains, 10 million to 14 million shared, were counted in a later analysis. Profiling relied on immunoSEQ multiplex PCR, and the TCRdb table lists in-frame clones only, not all of them. Clonal size and the V and J genes are those of that table, whereas D and trimming came from the DNA. The sample consists of roughly 130,000 clones, about 70% of them appearing once. Sampled while nominally healthy, donors likely had unrecorded immune exposures. CDR3 length: 13 amino acids. Unmatched junction bases numbered 7, after V lost 8 bases and J lost 5 bases. Germline loops: CDR1 SGHTA, CDR2 FQGNSA.

This sequence joins TRBV7-2 and TRBJ1-2; 8 bases map to TRBD1. The sequence was collected from an older woman in good health and CMV-seropositive. The sequenced material came from PBMCs. The DNA for the CDR3 is TGTGCCAGCGACCGGACAGGGTATTATGGCTACACCTTC. It translates to CASDRTGYYGYTF.